This TCR beta chain appears in the sequencing data of a study of blood T cell repertoires in COVID-19. Study overall: Whether acute or convalescent, the COVID-19 samples came from the United States, Italy and Spain.

In the study's own analysis: Nucleated cell number was recorded as an estimate derived from reference gene primer amplification. Some clones are missing from TCRdb's copy, which holds only in-frame ones; the method was immunoSEQ multiplex PCR. From that table come the V and J calls and clone size; the DNA was used to work out D and trimming. The sample has more than 95,000 clones, about 86% seen once; the top ten hold 13%. Trimming pared 0 bases from V and 1 base from J, leaving 4 bases between. This CDR3 is 13 amino acids long. Per the germline V gene, CDR1 is SGHRS and CDR2 is YFSETQ. Material: peripheral blood. The chain uses TRBV5-1 and TRBJ1-1; no definite D call. The receptor was isolated from a woman aged 55 to 70 in a cohort sampled during active or convalescent COVID-19. This CDR3 is CASSLEQNTEAFF. CDR3 DNA: TGCGCCAGCAGCTTGGAGCAGAACACTGAAGCTTTCTTT.